This T cell receptor beta chain comes out of a study of blood T cell repertoires in COVID-19. Study-wide context: There were acute and convalescent COVID-19 samples, and they came from the United States, Italy and Spain. From T cells, B-cell-depleted T cells, or PBMCs came the material, which was cDNA or gDNA.

Germline-derived CDR1 and CDR2 are MNHNS and SASEGT. Trimming took 1 base from V and 0 from J, leaving 7 bases between them. The CDR3 spans 15 residues. Clones were sequenced by immunoSEQ multiplex PCR, and TCRdb holds only the in-frame ones, with some missing. The data show 200,000 to 250,000 clones, around nine tenths seen once. The sample was peripheral blood. The receptor's source is a woman aged 55-70 years with acute or convalescent COVID-19. V and J are TRBV6-1 and TRBJ1-5, with D uncertain. CDR3 bases: TGTGCCAGCAGTGAAGTGTCAATTAGCAATCAGCCCCAGCATTTT. Translated, it gives CASSEVSISNQPQHF.